This T cell receptor beta chain was sequenced in a study of T cell repertoires in cytomegalovirus infection. This clonotype occurred a few times. The germline V and J ends were trimmed by 6 bases and 3 bases, with 18 bases remaining between them. This CDR3 is built from 15 residues. Germline V lookup: CDR1 MNHNY, CDR2 SVGAGI (reference sequence). TCRdb itself ran the reads through MiXCR, one entry per CDR3 protein. The repertoire holds 200,000 or so distinct CDR3 sequences, with 25% to 30% as singletons. The sequence was collected from a human donor in good health (CMV status not recorded). Some clones in this sample may be carry-over from other donors' samples. The rearrangement joins TRBV6-6 to TRBJ2-7, with D possibly being TRBD1 or TRBD2 (5 bases each). The sequenced material came from PBMCs. In DNA, the CDR3 is TGTGCCAGCAGCCTTAATCCGGGACGGAGCTACGAGCAGTACTTC. Amino acid sequence: CASSLNPGRSYEQYF.